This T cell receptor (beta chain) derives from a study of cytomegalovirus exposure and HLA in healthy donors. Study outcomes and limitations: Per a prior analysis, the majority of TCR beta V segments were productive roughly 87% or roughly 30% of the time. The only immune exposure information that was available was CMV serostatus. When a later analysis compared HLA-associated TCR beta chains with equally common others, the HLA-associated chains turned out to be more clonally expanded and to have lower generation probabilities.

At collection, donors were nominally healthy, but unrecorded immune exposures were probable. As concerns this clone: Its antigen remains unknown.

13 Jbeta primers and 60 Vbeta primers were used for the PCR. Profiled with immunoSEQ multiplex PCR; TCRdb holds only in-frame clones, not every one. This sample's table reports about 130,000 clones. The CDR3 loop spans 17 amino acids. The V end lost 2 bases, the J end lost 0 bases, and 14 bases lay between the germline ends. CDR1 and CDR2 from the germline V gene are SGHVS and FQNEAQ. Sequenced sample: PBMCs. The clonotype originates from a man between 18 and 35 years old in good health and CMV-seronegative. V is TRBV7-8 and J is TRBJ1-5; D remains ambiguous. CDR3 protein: CASSLWSQTYSNQPQHF. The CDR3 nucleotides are TGTGCCAGCAGCTTATGGAGCCAGACTTATAGCAATCAGCCCCAGCATTTT.